This T cell receptor beta chain was observed in a study of T cells in Graves' hyperthyroidism and ophthalmopathy (dated by TCRdb to between 2018 and 2021). Regarding the complete study: A discovery cohort of about a hundred patients, approximately 45 with Graves' ophthalmopathy and about 58 with stable Graves' hyperthyroidism, was used to find distinguishing TCR V-J signatures. The paper reports TCR Vbeta CDR3 sequencing of some 140 peripheral blood samples: fewer than 50 ophthalmopathy, under 80 hyperthyroidism and approximately 17 progressor patients. After blood sampling, hyperthyroidism patients were treated with methimazole at a starting dose of 30 mg daily, and ophthalmopathy patients were treated with high-dose intravenous methylprednisolone. The roughly 99 discovery patients were divided at random into training and test sets in a 7:3 ratio. Prospective prediction of ophthalmopathy was tested in an independent validation cohort consisting of some 20 hyperthyroidism patients and over 15 patients who later progressed to ophthalmopathy. The study also compared thyroid tissue and blood T-cell repertoires from more than 5 Graves' hyperthyroidism patients. Results and caveats for the whole study, not just this receptor: No statistical method was used to fix the sample size in advance, and group allocation was not hidden from the investigators. A model built on a 13 V-J signature distinguished ophthalmopathy from stable hyperthyroidism, reaching about 88% sensitivity and around 81% specificity in cross-validation and 80%/75% in testing. Blood samples also contained most of the expanded thyroid clonotypes (frequency above 0.001), which suggests that blood repertoires may reflect thyroid immune responses. During validation, the model predicted progression to ophthalmopathy a median of approximately six months ahead of onset, with more than 60% sensitivity and around 73% specificity.

The TCR beta CDR3 regions were amplified from RNA transcripts. A first-round RT-PCR of the TCR CDR3 used the HTBI primer set with the Qiagen OneStep RT-PCR kit. The libraries were constructed in a second round of multiplex PCR and then size-selected and purified. Paired-end sequencing of the libraries was performed with 100 bp reads on an Illumina HiSeq2000. Concerning the study's data processing: SOAPnuke was used to process the raw data, removing reads that contained adapters or uncalled bases, had a mean Phred below 15, or lacked an exact match to the constant primer or identifier. COPE v1.2.5 was used to merge high-quality paired reads, and clonotypes were defined as unique nucleotide sequences. MiTCR v1.1 was used to align clonotypes to the IMGT TRBV, TRBD and TRBJ reference segments. Only V-J combinations with frequency above 0.0001, covering roughly 99% of repertoires, were analysed. A TCS score was defined as the ratio of F50 (clonal expansion) to E x V (chaos), with BLOSUM62-based TCRdist applied between CDR3 peptides within each V-J. Welch's t-statistics and random forest reduced fewer than 600 V-J features to fewer than 15, which were used in a naive Bayes classifier (R e1071). Thyroid-blood repertoire similarity was quantified with the Morisita-Horn index. TCRdb applied fastp at Q25 and MiXCR to the public reads, then kept only in-frame beta chains. Here each entry gathers all rows of one CDR3 protein and keeps the most common genes and DNA. The V and J calls follow TCRdb's processing rather than the paper's. A total of about 540,000 distinct CDR3 sequences appear in this sample, about half of them only once. 7.5% to 8.5% of the sample rests with the top ten.

A remark on this clonotype: No cognate antigen has been identified for it. Since a much larger clone is just one base distant, this may be a read error.

Stable Graves' hyperthyroidism was defined as the absence of progression to ophthalmopathy over 18 months of follow-up. The hyperthyroidism patients were between 18 and 65 years old and newly diagnosed, with a disease duration of less than 2 months. Any patient with an uncontrolled infection, another autoimmune disease, pregnancy or lactation was excluded. Diagnoses relied on clinical symptoms, serum thyroxine and TRAb, thyroid ultrasound and orbital computed tomography. Trizol reagent was used to extract total RNA, and RNA quality was then checked on an Agilent 2100 Bioanalyzer. The origin of this receptor is a woman aged 18 to 35 with Graves' hyperthyroidism. The specimen sequenced was peripheral blood or thyroid tissue (not recorded which).

The CDR3 sequence is CASSEVGEQYF. Here is the DNA: TGTGCCAGCAGTGAAGTAGGTGAGCAGTACTTC. The rearrangement joined TRBV25-1 to TRBJ2-7, with the D gene too uncertain to name. Counted from cysteine to phenylalanine, this CDR3 has 11 amino acids. CDR3 DNA only is kept here, 33 bases in frame from base 1. Trimming costs V 2 bases and J 7 bases, and their ends lie 6 bases apart. The germline V gene yields MGHDK for CDR1 and SYGVNS for CDR2.